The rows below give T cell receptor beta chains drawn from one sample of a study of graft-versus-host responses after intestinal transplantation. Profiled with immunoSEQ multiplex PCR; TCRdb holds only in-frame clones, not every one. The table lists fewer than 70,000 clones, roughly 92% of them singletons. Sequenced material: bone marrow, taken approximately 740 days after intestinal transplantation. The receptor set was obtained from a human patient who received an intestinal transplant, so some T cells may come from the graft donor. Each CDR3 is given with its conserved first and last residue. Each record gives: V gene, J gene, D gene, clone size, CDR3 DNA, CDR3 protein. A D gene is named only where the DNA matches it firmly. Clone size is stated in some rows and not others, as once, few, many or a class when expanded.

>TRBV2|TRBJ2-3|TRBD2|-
TGTGCCAGCAGTAAATTAGCGGGGGCTAGCACAGATACGCAGTATTTT
CASSKLAGASTDTQYF
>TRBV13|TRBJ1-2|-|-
TGTGCCAGCAGCTCACCCGCCAGACTAGATTGGGACCCCTATGGCTACACCTTC
CASSSPARLDWDPYGYTF
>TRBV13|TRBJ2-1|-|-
TGTGCCAGCAGCTCCGAAACGTGGCCCGCGAATGAGCAGTTCTTC
CASSSETWPANEQFF
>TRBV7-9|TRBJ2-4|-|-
TGTGCCAGCAGCCCAAGGTTGGGGGAAGCGACCAAAAACATTCAGTACTTC
CASSPRLGEATKNIQYF
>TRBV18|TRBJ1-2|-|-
TGTGCCAGCTCACCAAGGGAGCGGGCGCTGTATGGCTACACCTTC
CASSPRERALYGYTF
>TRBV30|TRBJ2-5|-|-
TGTGCCTGGAGTGTAGGCAGCCAAGAGACCCAGTACTTC
CAWSVGSQETQYF
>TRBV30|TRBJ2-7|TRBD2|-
TGTGCCTACGGGGGACTAGCGCCCTCCTACGAGCAGTACTTC
CAYGGLAPSYEQYF
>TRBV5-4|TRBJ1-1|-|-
TGTGCCAGCAGCTTGTTCCTAAACACTGAAGCTTTCTTT
CASSLFLNTEAFF
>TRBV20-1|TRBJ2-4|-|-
TGCAGTGCTAGAGATTTAAACATTCAGTACTTC
CSARDLNIQYF
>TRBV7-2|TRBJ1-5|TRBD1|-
TGTGCCAGCAGCTTTAACAGGGGAGCAGGCAATCAGCCCCAGCATTTT
CASSFNRGAGNQPQHF
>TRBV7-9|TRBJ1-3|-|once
TGTGCCAGCAGCTTCTCAGAACCTGGAAACACCATATATTTT
CASSFSEPGNTIYF
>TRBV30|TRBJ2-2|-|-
TGTGCCTGTACGCCAGGGGTTAGGGCCGGGGAGCTGTTTTTT
CACTPGVRAGELFF
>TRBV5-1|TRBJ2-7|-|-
TGCGCCAGCAGCTTGTCGTGGCAGGGGGAGGGCCCCATCTGGGACGAGCAGTACTTC
CASSLSWQGEGPIWDEQYF
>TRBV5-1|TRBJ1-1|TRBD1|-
TGCGCCAGCAGCCCACGAGGACAGGGGATGGGGAACACTGAAGCTTTCTTT
CASSPRGQGMGNTEAFF
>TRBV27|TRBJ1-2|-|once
TGTGCCAGCAGTTTATCCGGGGCTTTCGGTTATGGCTACACCTTC
CASSLSGAFGYGYTF
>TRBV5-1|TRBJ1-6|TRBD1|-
TGCGCCAGCAGCGGGGGGGCCGGGACAGGGAATTCACCCCTCCACTTT
CASSGGAGTGNSPLHF
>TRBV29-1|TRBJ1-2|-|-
TGCAGCGTTGAAGAGGGACATTCTAACTATGGCTACACCTTC
CSVEEGHSNYGYTF
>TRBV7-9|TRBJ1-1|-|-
TGTGCCAGCAGCTACGACGACACCCCGATTGAAGCTTTCTTT
CASSYDDTPIEAFF
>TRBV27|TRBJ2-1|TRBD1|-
TGTGCCAGCATAGGGGACAGAGCAAATGAGCAGTTCTTC
CASIGDRANEQFF
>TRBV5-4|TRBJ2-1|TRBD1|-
TGTGCCAGCAGGCGATTTTACAGGGGAGCAGGTTGGAATGAGCAGTTCTTC
CASRRFYRGAGWNEQFF
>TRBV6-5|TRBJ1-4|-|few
TGTGCCAGCAGTTACGGGCCCCTGGCTGATGAAAAACTGTTTTTT
CASSYGPLADEKLFF
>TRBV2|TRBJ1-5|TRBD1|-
TGTGCCAGCAGTCCCGGGACAGGGCGCTTCGCCCAGCATTTT
CASSPGTGRFAQHF
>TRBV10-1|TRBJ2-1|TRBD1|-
TGCGCCAGCAGCCGGGACAGGGGAGTCAATGAGCAGTTCTTC
CASSRDRGVNEQFF
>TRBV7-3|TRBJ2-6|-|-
TGTGCCAGCAGCTCTCGCCTCGAGGTTGGGGCCAACGTCCTGACTTTC
CASSSRLEVGANVLTF
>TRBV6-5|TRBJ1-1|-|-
TGTGCCAGCATGACGGAATCTGAAGCTTTCTTT
CASMTESEAFF
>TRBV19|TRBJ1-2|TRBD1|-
TGTGCCAGTAGTATTTCAGGACAGGGGGACTATGGCTACACCTTC
CASSISGQGDYGYTF
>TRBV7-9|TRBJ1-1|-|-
TGTGCCAGCAGTCTTGAGGCTGAAGCTTTCTTT
CASSLEAEAFF
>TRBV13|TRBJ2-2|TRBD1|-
TGTGCCAGCAGCCCACCGGGACAGTACACCGGGGAGCTGTTTTTT
CASSPPGQYTGELFF
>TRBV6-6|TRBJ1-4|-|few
TGTGCCAGCAGCCCGGGGGCAACTAATGAAAAACTGTTTTTT
CASSPGATNEKLFF
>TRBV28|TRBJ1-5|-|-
TGTGCCAGCAGTTTAGCGGGGTCCAATCAGCCCCAGCATTTT
CASSLAGSNQPQHF
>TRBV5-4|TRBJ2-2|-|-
TGTGCCAGCAGCTGGTCAAGGGAAGGAGAGGAGCTGTTTTTT
CASSWSREGEELFF
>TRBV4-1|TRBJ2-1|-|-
TGCGCCAGCAGCCAAGGCACGGGTGTTGTCAATGAGCAGTTCTTC
CASSQGTGVVNEQFF
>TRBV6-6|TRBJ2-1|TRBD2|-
TGTGCCAGCAGTTACTCGTCGGAGCGGGAGGTTGGTGAGCAGTTCTTC
CASSYSSEREVGEQFF
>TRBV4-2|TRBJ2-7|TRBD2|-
TGTGCCAGCAGCCAAGATCGACTAGCGCCATACGAGCAGTACTTC
CASSQDRLAPYEQYF
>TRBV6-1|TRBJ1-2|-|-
TGTGCCAGCAGTGAAGCGGCACCCAGGGGCTATGGCTACACCTTC
CASSEAAPRGYGYTF
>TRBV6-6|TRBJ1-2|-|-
TGTGCCAGCAGTTGGGACCGTTCTAACTATGGCTACACCTTC
CASSWDRSNYGYTF
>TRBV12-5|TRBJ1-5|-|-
TGTGCTAGTGGCCCCTTAAGACAGCCCCAGCATTTT
CASGPLRQPQHF
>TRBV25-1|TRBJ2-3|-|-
TGTGCCAGCAAAACTGACTTGGGCACAGATACGCAGTATTTT
CASKTDLGTDTQYF
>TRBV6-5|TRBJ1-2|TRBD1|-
TGTGCCAGCAGTTACACAGGGACAGGCGCAGGCTATGGCTACACCTTC
CASSYTGTGAGYGYTF
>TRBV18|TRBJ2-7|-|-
TGTGCCAGCTCACGTACAGGGACATCTAGCTCTCAGCAGTACTTC
CASSRTGTSSSQQYF
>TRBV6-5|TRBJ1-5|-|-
TGTGCCAGCAGTTACCGGGAGTCTCAGCCCCAGCATTTT
CASSYRESQPQHF
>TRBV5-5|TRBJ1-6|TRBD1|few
TGTGCCAGCAGCGACCCGGGACAGGGAGTGACACCCCTCCACTTT
CASSDPGQGVTPLHF